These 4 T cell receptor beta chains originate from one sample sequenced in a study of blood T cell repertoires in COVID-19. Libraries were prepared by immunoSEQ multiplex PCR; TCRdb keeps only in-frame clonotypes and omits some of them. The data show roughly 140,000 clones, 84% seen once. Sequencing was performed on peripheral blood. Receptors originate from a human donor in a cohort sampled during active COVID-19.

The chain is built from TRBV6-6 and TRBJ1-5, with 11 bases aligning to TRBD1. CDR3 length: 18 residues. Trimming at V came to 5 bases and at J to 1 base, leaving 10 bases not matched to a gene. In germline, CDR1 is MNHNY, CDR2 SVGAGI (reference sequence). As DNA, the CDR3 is TGTGCCAGCAGTCGACCGGGACAGGGGGGAGGAAGCAATCAGCCCCAGCATTTT. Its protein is CASSRPGQGGGSNQPQHF.

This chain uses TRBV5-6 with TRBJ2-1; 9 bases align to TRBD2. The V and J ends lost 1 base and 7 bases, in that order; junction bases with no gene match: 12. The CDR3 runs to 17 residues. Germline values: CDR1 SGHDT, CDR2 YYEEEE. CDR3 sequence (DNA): TGTGCCAGCAGCTTGTATGGAGTAGCGGGGGTCAGAAATGAGCAGTTCTTC. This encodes CASSLYGVAGVRNEQFF.

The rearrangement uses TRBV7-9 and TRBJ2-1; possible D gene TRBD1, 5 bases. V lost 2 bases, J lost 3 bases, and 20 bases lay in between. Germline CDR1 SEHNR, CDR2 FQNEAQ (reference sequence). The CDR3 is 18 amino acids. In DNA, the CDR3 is TGTGCCAGCAGCTTACCGTCCCGGCAGGGTTCGGGCTACAATGAGCAGTTCTTC. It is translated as CASSLPSRQGSGYNEQFF.

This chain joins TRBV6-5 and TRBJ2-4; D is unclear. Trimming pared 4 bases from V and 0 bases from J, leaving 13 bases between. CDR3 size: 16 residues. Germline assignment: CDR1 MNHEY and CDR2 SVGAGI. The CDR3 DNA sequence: TGTGCCAGCAGTTCCAACGGAGTAGTAGCCAAAAACATTCAGTACTTC. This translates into CASSSNGVVAKNIQYF.